A selection of T cell receptor beta chains follows, all from one sample in a study of blood T cells in healthy people across ages. From the 5' RACE reads, TCRdb called clonotypes with MiXCR, one entry per CDR3 protein. The repertoire consists of around 1.7 million distinct CDR3 sequences, with 28% occurring once and the leading ten covering 6.5% to 8.5%. Sample: blood. These receptor sequences come from a woman younger than 45 in good health. CDR3s include the opening cysteine and the closing phenylalanine or tryptophan. Each record gives: J gene, V gene, CDR3 length, CDR3 protein.

j_gene: TRBJ1-1; v_gene: TRBV10-3; len: 16; CDR3aa: CAISERTGTVSTEAFF
j_gene: TRBJ1-4; v_gene: TRBV20-1; len: 13; CDR3aa: CSASGQGYEKLFF
j_gene: TRBJ2-3; v_gene: TRBV29-1; len: 15; CDR3aa: CSVAGGLRSTDTQYF
j_gene: TRBJ2-3; v_gene: TRBV10-1; len: 13; CDR3aa: CASSELGEDTQYF
j_gene: TRBJ2-7; v_gene: TRBV12-3/TRBV12-4; len: 14; CDR3aa: CASSSNKGDYEQYF
j_gene: TRBJ2-7; v_gene: TRBV27; len: 15; CDR3aa: CASSRISVSSYELYF
j_gene: TRBJ1-2; v_gene: TRBV20-1; len: 12; CDR3aa: CSAHTTSYGYTF
j_gene: TRBJ2-5; v_gene: TRBV6-1; len: 11; CDR3aa: CTSSDQETQYF
j_gene: TRBJ2-6; v_gene: TRBV12-3/TRBV12-4; len: 15; CDR3aa: CASSLRDTGANVLTF
j_gene: TRBJ2-1; v_gene: TRBV5-1; len: 16; CDR3aa: CASRKGQGAPHNEQFF
j_gene: TRBJ1-2; v_gene: TRBV11-3; len: 17; CDR3aa: CASSPTPGPRIGGGYTF
j_gene: TRBJ2-7; v_gene: TRBV29-1; len: 14; CDR3aa: CSVAARDSSYGQYF
j_gene: TRBJ2-5; v_gene: TRBV9; len: 14; CDR3aa: CASSVGPLKETQYF
j_gene: TRBJ1-1; v_gene: TRBV5-5; len: 13; CDR3aa: CASSFSEANEAFF
j_gene: TRBJ2-1; v_gene: TRBV11-2; len: 23; CDR3aa: CASSIRGTSGRLMGPSSYNEQFF
j_gene: TRBJ2-7; v_gene: TRBV9; len: 15; CDR3aa: CASSVGWDGAYEQYF
j_gene: TRBJ2-5; v_gene: TRBV28; len: 13; CDR3aa: CASRWQGGETQYF
j_gene: TRBJ2-7; v_gene: TRBV11-1; len: 17; CDR3aa: CASSARSVAGASYEQYF
j_gene: TRBJ2-2; v_gene: TRBV24-1; len: 13; CDR3aa: CASRDSLTGDLFF
j_gene: TRBJ2-1; v_gene: TRBV29-1; len: 15; CDR3aa: CSVHAMGQAYNEQFF
j_gene: -; v_gene: TRBV18; len: 15; CDR3aa: CASSPVAGEVYEQYF
j_gene: TRBJ2-1; v_gene: TRBV7-9; len: 16; CDR3aa: CASSLAGEGLYNEQFF
j_gene: TRBJ1-2; v_gene: TRBV10-3; len: 15; CDR3aa: CAISESAGASGGYTF
j_gene: TRBJ1-5; v_gene: TRBV7-2; len: 14; CDR3aa: CASSFIGRNQPQHF
j_gene: TRBJ2-1; v_gene: TRBV18; len: 14; CDR3aa: CASSTGTDYNEQFF
j_gene: TRBJ2-4; v_gene: TRBV29-1; len: 14; CDR3aa: CSVVDRGNLDIQYF
j_gene: TRBJ2-7; v_gene: TRBV11-1; len: 14; CDR3aa: CASSRSRAGYGQYF
j_gene: TRBJ2-5; v_gene: TRBV7-2; len: 16; CDR3aa: CASSASRGALRETQYF
j_gene: TRBJ1-6; v_gene: TRBV2; len: 13; CDR3aa: CASSKSYNSPLHF
j_gene: TRBJ2-7; v_gene: TRBV5-6; len: 14; CDR3aa: CASSHGRVSGEQYF
j_gene: TRBJ2-7; v_gene: TRBV3-1; len: 14; CDR3aa: CASSQGDRGYGQYF
j_gene: TRBJ2-3; v_gene: TRBV9; len: 16; CDR3aa: CASSVEAGGRTDTQYF
j_gene: TRBJ2-1; v_gene: TRBV20-1; len: 14; CDR3aa: CSAPGLAVHNEQFF
j_gene: TRBJ2-7; v_gene: TRBV12-3/TRBV12-4; len: 14; CDR3aa: CASSFKGPSYEQYF
j_gene: TRBJ2-3; v_gene: TRBV7-2; len: 14; CDR3aa: CASSLATSTDTQYF
j_gene: TRBJ2-6; v_gene: TRBV20-1; len: 14; CDR3aa: CSATPGSGANVLTF
j_gene: TRBJ2-7; v_gene: TRBV28; len: 15; CDR3aa: CASSLTGARTYEQYF
j_gene: -; v_gene: TRBV30; len: 14; CDR3aa: CAWSVPGQGFEQYF
j_gene: TRBJ2-5; v_gene: TRBV7-2; len: 15; CDR3aa: CASSPSAGNQETQYF
j_gene: TRBJ2-3; v_gene: TRBV5-1; len: 15; CDR3aa: CASSSAANRQDTQYF
j_gene: TRBJ2-5; v_gene: TRBV14; len: 16; CDR3aa: CASSQASGRGQETQYF
j_gene: TRBJ1-4; v_gene: TRBV18; len: 15; CDR3aa: CASSQGPATNEKLFF
j_gene: TRBJ1-1; v_gene: TRBV9; len: 15; CDR3aa: CASSVGRDYVPEAFF
j_gene: TRBJ2-7; v_gene: TRBV29-1; len: 11; CDR3aa: CSGGQGYEQYF
j_gene: TRBJ2-1; v_gene: TRBV4-1; len: 17; CDR3aa: CASSLRERTSAYNEQFF
j_gene: TRBJ2-4; v_gene: TRBV6-2/TRBV6-3; len: 17; CDR3aa: CASSYSAGDLAKNIQYF
j_gene: TRBJ2-3; v_gene: TRBV5-6; len: 17; CDR3aa: CASTLGYMAGGPDTQYF
j_gene: TRBJ1-2; v_gene: TRBV5-1; len: 15; CDR3aa: CASSFGVQSNYGYTF
j_gene: TRBJ1-2; v_gene: TRBV6-2/TRBV6-3; len: 16; CDR3aa: CASSLRGAYVGYGYTF